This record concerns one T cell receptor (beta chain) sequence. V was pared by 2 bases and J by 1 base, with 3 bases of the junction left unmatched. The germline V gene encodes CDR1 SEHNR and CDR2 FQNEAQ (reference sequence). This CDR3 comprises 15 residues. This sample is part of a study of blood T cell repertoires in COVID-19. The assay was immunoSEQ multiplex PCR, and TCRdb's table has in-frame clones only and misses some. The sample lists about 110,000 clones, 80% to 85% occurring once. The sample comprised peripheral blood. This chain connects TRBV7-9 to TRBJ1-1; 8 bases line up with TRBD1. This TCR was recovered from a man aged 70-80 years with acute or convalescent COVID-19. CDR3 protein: CASSLRTGQNTEAFF. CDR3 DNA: TGTGCCAGCAGCTTACGGACAGGGCAGAACACTGAAGCTTTCTTT.